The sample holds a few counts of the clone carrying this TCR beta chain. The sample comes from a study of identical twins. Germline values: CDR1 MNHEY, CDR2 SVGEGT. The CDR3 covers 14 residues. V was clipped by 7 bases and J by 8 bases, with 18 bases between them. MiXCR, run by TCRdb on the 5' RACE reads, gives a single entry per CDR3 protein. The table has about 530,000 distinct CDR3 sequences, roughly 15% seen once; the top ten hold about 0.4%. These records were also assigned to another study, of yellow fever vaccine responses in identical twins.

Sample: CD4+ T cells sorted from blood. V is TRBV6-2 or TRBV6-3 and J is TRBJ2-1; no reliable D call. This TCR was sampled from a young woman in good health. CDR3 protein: CASTPTNIVYEQFF. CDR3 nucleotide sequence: TGTGCCAGCACCCCAACTAATATTGTGTATGAGCAGTTCTTC.